This is a list of T cell receptor beta chains from one sample in a study of T-cell reconstitution after alpha-beta-depleted transplantation in children. TCRdb called the PCR reads again in MiXCR, with one record for every CDR3 protein. The sample yields 70,000 to 95,000 distinct CDR3 sequences, around 15% seen once. This sample comprised PBMCs, mostly from graft donor cells, obtained 180 days after TCRalphabeta/CD19-depleted stem cell transplant. All receptors come from a male patient between 2 and 10 years old who had a stem cell transplant for acute lymphoblastic leukemia, so the T cells may come from the graft donor. CDR3s include the opening cysteine and the closing phenylalanine or tryptophan. A D gene is named only where the DNA matches it firmly. Where a row states a size, it is once, few, many or the class of an expanded clone; other rows omit it.

-	TRBV20-1	TRBJ1-6	-	TGCAGTGCTAGTGATGGCTCCTATAATTCACCCCTCCCCTTT	CSASDGSYNSPLPF
few	TRBV7-2	TRBJ2-1	TRBD1	TGTGCCAGCAGAGGACAGGGTTTTGAGCAGTTCTTC	CASRGQGFEQFF
-	TRBV2	TRBJ2-7	TRBD2	TGTGCCAGCAGTGAAAGTCTAGCGGGAGGGCCTAAGTTC	CASSESLAGGPKF
many	TRBV5-1	TRBJ2-2	-	TGCGCCAGCAGCGCGGGGTGGAGCACCGGGGAGCTGTTTTTT	CASSAGWSTGELFF
-	TRBV20-1	TRBJ1-5	-	TGCAGTGCTAGAGATTACAGGGTTAGCAATCAGCCCCAGCATTTT	CSARDYRVSNQPQHF
few	TRBV15	TRBJ1-1	-	TGTGCCACCAGCAGGGACTCGGTGAACACTGAAGCTTTCTTT	CATSRDSVNTEAFF
-	TRBV20-1	TRBJ1-5	TRBD1	TGCAGTGCTAGAGTGTCCGGGACAGGGAGCTATAGCAATCAGCCCCAGCATTTT	CSARVSGTGSYSNQPQHF
many	TRBV5-8	TRBJ2-1	-	TGTGCCAGCAGCTGGCAGGGGTTGGGGAATGAGCAGTTCTTC	CASSWQGLGNEQFF
once	TRBV12-3/TRBV12-4	TRBJ2-2	-	TGTGCCAGCAGTTTATTTGGGCGCCAGAACACCGGGGAGCTGTTTTTT	CASSLFGRQNTGELFF
-	TRBV5-1	TRBJ2-5	-	TGCGCCAGCAGCTTATCGGAGGGGGCAGGGACCCAGTACTTC	CASSLSEGAGTQYF
few	TRBV20-1	TRBJ1-1	TRBD1	TGCAGTGCTAGACGAGGGGGCGCCGCTGAAGCTTTCTTT	CSARRGGAAEAFF
few	TRBV7-8	TRBJ1-6	-	TGTGCCAGCCTCCTCGGCTCCTATAATTCACCCCTCCACTTT	CASLLGSYNSPLHF
-	TRBV2	TRBJ1-1	-	TGTGCCAGCAAGCAGGGGTTCGGCACTGAAGCTTTCTTT	CASKQGFGTEAFF
-	TRBV4-1	TRBJ2-5	TRBD2	TGCGCCAGCAGCCAAGATTGGACTAGTAAAGTGAAGACCCAGTACTTC	CASSQDWTSKVKTQYF
few	TRBV5-1	TRBJ2-1	-	TGCGCCAGCAGCTTGTTACCGTCCGAGCGGTACAATGAGCAGTTCTTC	CASSLLPSERYNEQFF
few	TRBV20-1	TRBJ2-7	TRBD1	TGCAGTGCTGGGGGACAGATCTCCTACGAGCAGTACTTC	CSAGGQISYEQYF
-	TRBV2	TRBJ2-7	-	TGTGCCAGCAGTGGTCAAGTGATTTTCTACGAGCAGTACTTC	CASSGQVIFYEQYF
-	TRBV20-1	TRBJ1-5	TRBD1	TGCAGTGCTAGAGATGGGACAGGGGAAAATCAGCCCCAGCATTTT	CSARDGTGENQPQHF
-	TRBV5-1	TRBJ1-1	-	TGCGCCAGCAGCTTGGGGCGGACGGACACTGAAGCTTTCTTT	CASSLGRTDTEAFF
many	TRBV29-1	TRBJ2-3	-	TGCAGCGTTGTGTTACGGGGGAATACGCAGTATTTT	CSVVLRGNTQYF
-	TRBV5-5	TRBJ1-3	-	TGTGCCACCGCGGTCGACGGTTACTCTGGAAACACCATATATTTT	CATAVDGYSGNTIYF
few	TRBV7-6	TRBJ2-2	-	TGTGCCAGCAGCTTATACAGGAACACCGGGGAGCTGTTTTTT	CASSLYRNTGELFF
-	TRBV28	TRBJ1-1	-	TGTGCCAGCAGTTTTTCCCAGTTCGCCAGGGTAGGGGGGCCTGAAGCTTTCTTT	CASSFSQFARVGGPEAFF
few	TRBV7-8	TRBJ2-7	TRBD1	TGTGCCAGCAGCTTATGGGGTGCCCCGACAGGGTGGAACGAGCAGTACTTC	CASSLWGAPTGWNEQYF
many	TRBV20-1	TRBJ2-2	-	TGCAGTGCTAGAGATGTAGGGGTAGCGAACACCGGGGAGCTGTTTTTT	CSARDVGVANTGELFF
-	TRBV7-8	TRBJ2-7	-	TGTGCCAGCAGCTTAGGTTCCGGGACCCCCTACGAGCAGTACTTC	CASSLGSGTPYEQYF
-	TRBV11-2	TRBJ2-1	TRBD2	TGTGCCAGCAGCTTAGATACGGGCTTTAGCGGGAGATTGGGGAATGAGCAGTTCTTC	CASSLDTGFSGRLGNEQFF